This T cell receptor (beta chain) was sequenced for a study of beta chain features in type 1 diabetes. Study findings and constraints: Patients with type 1 diabetes carried fewer insertions and had more deletions at their VDJ junctions.

This clone was seen a handful of times. Its antigen remains unidentified. CDR1 and CDR2 (germline): SGHTA, FQGNSA. The CDR3 extends over 15 amino acids. Between the trimmed V and J ends, which lost 4 bases and 7 bases, there was a span of 17 bases. Using CD45RO/CCR7/CD25/CD127/CD95/CD27, CD4+ naive, central memory, regulatory and stem cell-like memory cells were sorted. Of the isolated RNA, all was reverse transcribed, and so the sequenced material was expressed TCRB transcripts. Each sample of naive, central memory or regulatory T cells had, on average, roughly 3.6 million reads. Clones were read by immunoSEQ multiplex PCR, and TCRdb kept only the in-frame ones, dropping some. The sample shows 350,000 to 450,000 clones, around 16% of them seen only once.

This chain joins TRBV7-2 and TRBJ1-5, with D perhaps TRBD1 (5 bases). This receptor was identified in a young woman in good health. The sequenced sample was naive CD4+ T cells from blood. The CDR3: CASSWRAGERQPQHF. CDR3 bases: TGTGCCAGCAGCTGGCGAGCGGGGGAGAGACAGCCCCAGCATTTT.